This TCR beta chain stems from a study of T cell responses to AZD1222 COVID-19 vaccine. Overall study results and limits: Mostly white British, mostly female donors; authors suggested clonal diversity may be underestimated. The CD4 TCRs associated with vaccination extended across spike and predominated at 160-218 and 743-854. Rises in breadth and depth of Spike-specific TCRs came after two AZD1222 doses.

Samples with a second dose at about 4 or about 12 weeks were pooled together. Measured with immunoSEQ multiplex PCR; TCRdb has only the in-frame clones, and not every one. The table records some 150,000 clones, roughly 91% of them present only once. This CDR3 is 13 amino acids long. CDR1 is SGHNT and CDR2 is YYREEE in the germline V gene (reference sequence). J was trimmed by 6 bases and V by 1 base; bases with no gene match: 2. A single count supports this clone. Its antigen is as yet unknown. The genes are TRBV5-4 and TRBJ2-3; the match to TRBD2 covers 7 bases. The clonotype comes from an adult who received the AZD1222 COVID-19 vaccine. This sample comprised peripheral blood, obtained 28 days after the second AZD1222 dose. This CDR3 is CASSLFSGDTQYF. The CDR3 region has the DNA TGTGCCAGCAGCTTGTTTAGCGGGGATACGCAGTATTTT. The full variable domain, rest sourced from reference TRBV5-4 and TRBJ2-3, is ETGVTQSPTHLIKTRGQQVTLRCSSQSGHNTVSWYQQALGQGPQFIFQYYREEENGRGNFPPRFSGLQFPNYSSELNVNALELDDSALYLCASSLFSGDTQYFGPGTRLTVL.